This entry is about one T cell receptor beta chain. Its antigen is unknown. The sample is drawn from a study of cytomegalovirus exposure and HLA in healthy donors. About the research overall: Within an early data release were about 90 million unique TCRs drawn from HLA-typed donors.

Healthy bone marrow donors made up the donor group. Study-wide results and caveats: The later analysis indicated that the majority of CMV-associated TCR beta chains appeared HLA-restricted. There were some public TCRs occurring in many donors, but most TCR sequences were rare.

In germline, CDR1 is LNHDA, CDR2 SQIVND (reference sequence). Trimming took 6 bases from V and 1 from J; bases not matched to a gene: 7. The CDR3 is 16 amino acids. The PCR contained 60 Vbeta and 13 Jbeta primers. Only in-frame clones appear in the TCRdb table, and some are missing; sequencing was by immunoSEQ multiplex PCR. The sample shows roughly 170,000 clones, more than 65% of them seen only once. This receptor was taken from a girl aged 2-15 years in good health and CMV-seropositive. V and J are TRBV19 and TRBJ1-1; 11 bases fit TRBD1. Material: PBMCs. The CDR3 here is CASSGQGAHPNTEAFF. The CDR3 region has the DNA TGTGCCAGTAGCGGACAGGGGGCGCACCCGAACACTGAAGCTTTCTTT. Using reference TRBV19 and TRBJ1-1 for the parts outside the CDR3, the full variable domain is DGGITQSPKYLFRKEGQNVTLSCEQNLNHDAMYWYRQDPGQGLRLIYYSQIVNDFQKGDIAEGYSVSREKKESFPLTVTSAQKNPTAFYLCASSGQGAHPNTEAFFGQGTRLTVV.